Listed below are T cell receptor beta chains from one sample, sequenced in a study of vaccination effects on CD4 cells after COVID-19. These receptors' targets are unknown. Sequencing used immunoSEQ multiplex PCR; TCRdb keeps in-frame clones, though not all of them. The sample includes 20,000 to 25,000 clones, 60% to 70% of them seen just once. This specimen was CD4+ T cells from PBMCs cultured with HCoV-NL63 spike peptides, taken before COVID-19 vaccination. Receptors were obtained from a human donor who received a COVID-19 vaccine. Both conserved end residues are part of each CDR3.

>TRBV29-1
CSVGPETFVTEAFF
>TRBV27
CASSFSGQGNQPQHF
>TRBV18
CASSPMDMSYGYTF
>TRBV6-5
CATKPTGYGYTF
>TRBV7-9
CASSKPLDLSGEQFF
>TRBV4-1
CASQGGAGLYEQYF
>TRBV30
CAWSDHKARDYGYTF
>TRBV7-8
CASSSRPRGRDYGYTF
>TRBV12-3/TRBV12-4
CASSRQGEAEAFF
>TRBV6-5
CASSRTRGYEQYF
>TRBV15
CATSSNAGEKLFF
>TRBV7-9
CASSLRPPTDTQYF
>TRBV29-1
CSARQSSAEQFF
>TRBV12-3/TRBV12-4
CASSLRRNTEAFF
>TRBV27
CASSFLFGTDNEKLFF
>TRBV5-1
CASSLAGNYGYTF
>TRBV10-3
CAIRGTGTSGSGEQYF
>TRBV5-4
CASSLTNGDEQYF
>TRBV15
CATSDRLAGSYEQYF
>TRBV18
CASSPGQGDTGELFF
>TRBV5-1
CASSYRLAGSYNEQFF
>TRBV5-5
CASSSDLTSGGQETQYF
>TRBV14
CASSQASLRSSYNEQFF
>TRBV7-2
CASSLRGGNEQYF
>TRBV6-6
CASSYSRYEQYF
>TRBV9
CASSVVADSYNEQFF
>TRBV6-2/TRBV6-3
CASSYSLRTIYF
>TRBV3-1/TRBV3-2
CASSLEGQGASNQPQHF
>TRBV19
CASKDNRAGQPQHF
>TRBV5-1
CASSLDGGLTGNTIYF
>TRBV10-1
CASSGQGAIGYEQYF
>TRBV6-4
CASSEAGEADTQYF
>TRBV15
CATSRVAGGLTDTQYF
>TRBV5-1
CASSFTDSTDTQYF
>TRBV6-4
CASSDGTRTGEAFF
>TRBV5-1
CASSLGPTGGINGYTF
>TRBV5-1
CASSLSVDYGYTF
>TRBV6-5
CASSRQGTQPQHF
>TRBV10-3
CAISVGPGEGAFF
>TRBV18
CASSPGVTGNYEQYF
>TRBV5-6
CASSSGLLTGETQYF
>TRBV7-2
CASSFDRQNTEAFF
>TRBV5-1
CASSPNLGAKETQYF
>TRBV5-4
CASSFRTGAYNEQFF
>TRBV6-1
CASSGRGNFAGANVLTF
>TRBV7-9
CASSPIDWEGLDQPQHF
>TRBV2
CASTPGLATEAFF
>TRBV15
CATSRVRGYIQYF
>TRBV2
CASSLRRPTGGDSPLHF
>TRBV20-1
CSAPRVEQFF
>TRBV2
CASVYTAEAFF
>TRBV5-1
CASSAGGWSYEQYF
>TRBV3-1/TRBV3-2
CASSHGEEPQHF
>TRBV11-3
CASSLGAGKNQPQHF
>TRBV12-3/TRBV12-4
CASKGGDLYGYTF